Presented here are 21 T cell receptor beta chains from one specimen sequenced in a study of blood T cell repertoires in COVID-19. Libraries were prepared by immunoSEQ multiplex PCR; TCRdb keeps only in-frame clonotypes and omits some of them. The top ten hold over 12% of the sample, which has approximately 220,000 clones, nearly 90% seen once. Sequenced input: PBMCs or T cells enriched from blood (not recorded which). Receptor source: a man in his thirties or forties who had been exposed to COVID-19.

The table lists this clone with a few counts. The chain carries TRBV6-5 and TRBJ1-2, with D tentatively TRBD1 (5 bases). The germline CDR1 and CDR2 sequences are MNHEY and SVGAGI. Trimming stripped 5 bases from V and 4 bases from J, with 11 bases between. This CDR3 is built from 13 residues. CDR3 DNA: TGTGCCAGCAGTCAACAGGAGCTCTATGGCTACACCTTC. Translating gives CASSQQELYGYTF.

J is TRBJ2-7 and V is TRBV5-4; TRBD2 might be the D (6 bases). Germline CDR1 and CDR2: SGHNT and YYREEE (reference sequence). Trimming took 3 bases from V and 7 from J, leaving 11 bases between them. The CDR3 runs 12 residues. CDR3 DNA: TGTGCCAGCAGCTCAGGACGGGGGGAGCAGTACTTC. The encoded protein is CASSSGRGEQYF.

The rearrangement links TRBV5-1 to TRBJ2-1; 12 nucleotides align to TRBD1. The V gene end was trimmed by 4 bases and the J gene end by 9 bases; junction bases not matched to a gene: 8. The CDR3 sequence is 15 residues long. The germline gives CDR1 SGHRS, CDR2 YFSETQ. The CDR3 here is CASSARGTGGLEQFF. The CDR3 DNA reads as TGCGCCAGCAGCGCTCGGGGGACAGGGGGCCTTGAGCAGTTCTTC.

The rearrangement links TRBV5-1 to TRBJ2-3, with 9 bases identical to TRBD2. CDR3 length equals 17 residues. The V and J ends lost 5 bases and 1 base, in that order; junction bases with no gene match: 11. The germline gives CDR1 SGHRS, CDR2 YFSETQ. The CDR3 coding sequence is TGCGCCAGCAGTCCGTGGGGCGGGGGGGCTGGCACAGATACGCAGTATTTT. Its protein is CASSPWGGGAGTDTQYF.

J is TRBJ2-7 and V is TRBV6-2 or TRBV6-3; D might be TRBD2 (6 bases). Trimming pared 4 bases from V and 6 bases from J, leaving 16 bases between. The CDR3 spans 14 residues. Germline values: CDR1 MNHEY, CDR2 SVGEGT. The CDR3 here is CASSLGSSGSEQYF. CDR3 DNA: TGTGCCAGCAGTTTGGGGTCGTCCGGGAGCGAGCAGTACTTC.

This sequence joins TRBV19 and TRBJ2-1, with TRBD2 matching over 9 bases. This CDR3 is 21 amino acids long. Trimming took 3 bases from V and 9 from J; bases not matched to a gene: 27. Germline CDR1 is LNHDA and CDR2 is SQIVND (reference sequence). CDR3 DNA sequence: TGTGCCAGTAGTATGCCCCCCGGCGGAAGAGCTACGGGACTAGCCGGAGGTGAGCAGTTCTTC. Translated: CASSMPPGGRATGLAGGEQFF.

The V call is TRBV2, the J call TRBJ1-2, with D perhaps matching TRBD1 (5 bases). The CDR3 totals 13 residues. V was shortened by 11 bases and J by 4 bases, with 17 bases between the two germline ends. Germline assignment: CDR1 SNHLY and CDR2 FYNNEI. CDR3 sequence reads: CASGLTEIYGYTF. The CDR3 nucleotides are TGTGCCTCAGGGCTAACTGAGATCTATGGCTACACCTTC.

The rearrangement uses TRBV6-5 and TRBJ1-6; D is perhaps TRBD1 (5 bases). V was clipped by 6 bases and J by 10 bases, with 13 bases between them. Germline-derived CDR1 and CDR2 are MNHEY and SVGAGI. CDR3 length: 13 amino acids. In DNA, the CDR3 is TGTGCCAGCAGAGGTGGGGGGGGATCACCCCTCCACTTT. The encoded protein is CASRGGGGSPLHF.

This clone appeared a single time. This chain joins TRBV19 and TRBJ1-2, with 11 bases matching TRBD1. Trimming removed 7 bases from V and 5 bases from J; junction bases left unmatched: 9. The CDR3 runs 15 residues. Germline loops: CDR1 LNHDA, CDR2 SQIVND (reference sequence). The CDR3 reads CASTNKGQGEYGYTF. The CDR3 coding sequence is TGTGCCAGTACCAATAAGGGACAGGGGGAGTATGGCTACACCTTC.

The chain couples TRBV7-9 to TRBJ2-2; 9 nucleotides agree with TRBD1. CDR3 length equals 16 residues. J lost 6 bases, V lost 3 bases, and 8 bases had no gene match. The germline gives CDR1 SEHNR, CDR2 FQNEAQ (reference sequence). CDR3 sequence (DNA): TGTGCCAGCAGCTTTTACGGACAGGGGACGCCCGGGGAGCTGTTTTTT. It yields the protein CASSFYGQGTPGELFF.

About this clone: The same CDR3 also results from other DNA sequences found in this sample. This chain uses TRBV30 with TRBJ1-6; TRBD1 matches at 8 bases. Germline V lookup: CDR1 GTSNPN, CDR2 SVGIG (reference sequence). After removal of 4 bases from V and 5 bases from J, the junction contained 1 base not matched to a gene. The CDR3 loop spans 13 amino acids. This CDR3 is CAWKTGDNSPLHF. CDR3 DNA sequence: TGTGCCTGGAAGACAGGGGATAATTCACCCCTCCACTTT.

The rearrangement links TRBV13 to TRBJ2-1; 13 bases line up with TRBD2. From germline, CDR1 is PRHDT and CDR2 FYEKMQ (reference sequence). The J segment lost 6 bases and the V segment lost 2 bases, leaving 13 bases of the junction unmatched. CDR3 length equals 19 residues. CDR3 amino acids: CASSLLTSGGASMVNEQFF. In DNA, the CDR3 is TGTGCCAGCAGCTTATTAACTAGCGGGGGGGCCTCGATGGTCAATGAGCAGTTCTTC.

V gene TRBV28 combines with J gene TRBJ2-5, with 8 bases aligning to TRBD1. The V and J ends lost 6 bases and 2 bases, in that order; junction bases with no gene match: 11. The CDR3 has 16 residues. Germline V gene sequence: CDR1 MDHEN, CDR2 SYDVKM. The CDR3 DNA sequence: TGTGCCAGCAGCCCCCCGGGACAGGCAAGACAAGAGACCCAGTACTTC. Translated: CASSPPGQARQETQYF.

To note about this clone: This specimen includes other DNA sequences encoding the same CDR3. V gene TRBV15 combines with J gene TRBJ2-7, with TRBD1 matching 10 bases. J lost 4 bases, V lost 5 bases, and 8 bases had no gene match. The CDR3 is made up of 15 amino acids. In germline, CDR1 is LNHNV, CDR2 YYDKDF (reference sequence). As DNA, the CDR3 is TGTGCCACCAGCCGAGGACCGGGACAGGGGTACGAGCAGTACTTC. Encoded protein: CATSRGPGQGYEQYF.

This chain links TRBV13 with TRBJ2-1, with TRBD2 matching 10 bases. V lost 4 bases and J lost 3; bases outside the gene matches: 6. CDR1 is PRHDT and CDR2 is FYEKMQ in the germline V gene (reference sequence). CDR3 length: 16 amino acids. As DNA, the CDR3 is TGTGCCAGCAGCTCCTTTAAGCGGGGGGGCTACAATGAGCAGTTCTTC. As protein: CASSSFKRGGYNEQFF. The full variable domain, in which reference TRBV13 and TRBJ2-1 provide the parts outside the CDR3, is AAGVIQSPRHLIKEKRETATLKCYPIPRHDTVYWYQQGPGQDPQFLISFYEKMQSDKGSIPDRFSAQQFSDYHSELNMSSLELGDSALYFCASSSFKRGGYNEQFFGPGTRLTVL.

The V gene is TRBV19, the J gene TRBJ1-1; 9 bases fit TRBD1. V dropped 11 bases and J dropped 5; count of bases not matched to a gene: 9. The CDR3 length is 13 residues. Per the germline V gene, CDR1 is LNHDA and CDR2 is SQIVND (reference sequence). The CDR3 bases are TGTGCCGGAATGGACAGGGGTAGGACTGAAGCTTTCTTT. Its translation is CAGMDRGRTEAFF.

The chain links TRBV27 to TRBJ1-1, with unresolved D. The CDR3 runs to 15 residues. From germline, CDR1 is MNHEY and CDR2 SMNVEV (reference sequence). Trimming stripped 5 bases from V and 2 bases from J, with 15 bases between. The CDR3 nucleotides read TGTGCCAGCAGTACCGAGGGTCGAAGCAACACTGAAGCTTTCTTT. This translates into CASSTEGRSNTEAFF.

This clone has a single count. The rearrangement uses TRBV23-1 and TRBJ2-7; possible D gene TRBD1, 5 bases. TRBV23-1 is an ORF, and what it does is uncertain. V lost 9 bases, J lost 3 bases, and 15 bases lay in between. The CDR3 length is 13 residues. Here the CDR3 reads CARAGDSIYEQYF. CDR3 DNA: TGCGCCAGAGCTGGCGACAGCATCTACGAGCAGTACTTC.

The rearrangement joins TRBV4-1 to TRBJ1-1; D gene unclear. CDR1 and CDR2 from the germline V gene are MGHRA and YSYEKL. The V and J ends lost 1 base and 5 bases respectively, with 17 bases between them. The CDR3 is made up of 16 amino acids. CDR3 nucleotides: TGCGCCAGCAGCCAAGGGAGGGAGTCCGGTTTGACTGAAGCTTTCTTT. It encodes CASSQGRESGLTEAFF.

The chain couples TRBV5-3 to TRBJ2-1; a possible D gene is TRBD2 (6 bases). TRBV5-3 is an ORF; its function is uncertain. Trimming stripped 2 bases from V and 8 bases from J, with 20 bases between. CDR3 length equals 16 residues. CDR3 in DNA: TGTGCCAGAAGCTTAGGCGGAAGAACGGGGGAGGATGAGCAGTTCTTC. Translating gives CARSLGGRTGEDEQFF.

The J gene is TRBJ2-1, the V gene TRBV2; no clear D gene. Germline V gene lookup returns CDR1 SNHLY and CDR2 FYNNEI. The CDR3 length is 14 residues. Trimming removed 3 bases at V and 3 bases at J, with 9 bases between. In nucleotides, the CDR3 is TGTGCCAGCAGTGATTCTTCAGTCTACAATGAGCAGTTCTTC. As protein: CASSDSSVYNEQFF.